These 32 T cell receptor beta chains originate from one sample sequenced in a study of blood T cell repertoires in COVID-19. Only in-frame clones appear in the TCRdb table, and some are missing; sequencing was by immunoSEQ multiplex PCR. This table has some 270,000 clones, 75% to 90% appearing once. Sequenced input: PBMCs or T cells enriched from blood (not recorded which). The receptors shown here come from a woman aged 25-40 years with acute COVID-19.

This chain links TRBV19 with TRBJ1-5; 10 nucleotides line up with TRBD1. There are 15 residues in the CDR3. Unmatched junction bases numbered 10, after V lost 7 bases and J lost 7 bases. Germline V gives CDR1 LNHDA, CDR2 SQIVND (reference sequence). DNA for the CDR3: TGTGCCAGTACTCCGGAAGACAGGGGGCGGCAGCCCCAGCATTTT. Its protein is CASTPEDRGRQPQHF.

The J gene is TRBJ1-5, the V gene TRBV30, with 8 bases aligning to TRBD1. V was clipped by 7 bases and J by 2 bases; unmatched bases: 7. The CDR3 totals 14 residues. Germline V gene sequence: CDR1 GTSNPN, CDR2 SVGIG (reference sequence). The CDR3: CASQGAVGNQPQHF. CDR3 nucleotide sequence: TGTGCCTCGCAGGGGGCTGTCGGCAATCAGCCCCAGCATTTT.

On this clone itself: The junction shows a germline mismatch at one end, possibly a read error. The chain has TRBV28 and TRBJ1-2; D ambiguous. CDR3 size: 9 residues. The germline V gene encodes CDR1 MDHEN and CDR2 SYDVKM. CDR3 residues: CGTNYGYTF. The CDR3 DNA reads as TGCGGGACTAACTATGGCTACACCTTC.

DNA of the CDR3: TGTGCCAGCAGCAAAGACAGTTCCAATGAGCAGTTCTTC. Its protein product is CASSKDSSNEQFF. The V and J genes are TRBV21-1 and TRBJ2-1; the D call TRBD1 from the table was never checked on the DNA. TRBV21-1 is tagged as a pseudogene. The CDR3 is 13 amino acids.

The rearrangement uses TRBV29-1 and TRBJ1-1; D uncertain. Trimming shortened V by 5 bases and J by 4 bases, and 8 bases separated the two germline ends. CDR3 length equals 11 residues. Germline loops: CDR1 SQVTM, CDR2 ANQGSEA. CDR3 in DNA: TGCAGCGTTCTAGGTGGCACTGAAGCTTTCTTT. This gives the protein CSVLGGTEAFF. The whole variable domain, filled in from reference TRBV29-1 and TRBJ1-1, reads SAVISQKPSRDICQRGTSLTIQCQVDSQVTMMFWYRQQPGQSLTLIATANQGSEATYESGFVIDKFPISRPNLTFSTLTVSNMSPEDSSIYLCSVLGGTEAFFGQGTRLTVV.

This rearrangement joins TRBV7-8 to TRBJ2-1; TRBD2 is a possible D gene (5 bases). The CDR3 is made up of 12 amino acids. Trimming removed 2 bases from V and 9 bases from J, with 8 bases in between. The germline V gene has CDR1 SGHVS and CDR2 FQNEAQ. As DNA, the CDR3 is TGTGCCAGCAGCTTAACGGGAACTGAGCAGTTCTTC. This encodes CASSLTGTEQFF.

DNA for the CDR3: TGTGCCAGCAGCCACCCGGGACTAGCGGGAGTCCCTAGCACAGATACGCAGTATTTT. Amino acid sequence: CASSHPGLAGVPSTDTQYF. V and J are TRBV6-2 or TRBV6-3 and TRBJ2-3, with TRBD2 matching 14 bases. The trim removed 6 bases at V and 0 bases at J, leaving 11 bases unmatched. Germline values: CDR1 MNHEY, CDR2 SVGEGT. CDR3 length: 19 residues.

The sample holds a few counts of this clone. The chain uses TRBV6-2 or TRBV6-3 and TRBJ2-3, with D perhaps TRBD1 (6 bases). Trimming took 4 bases from V and 2 from J, leaving 13 bases between them. Germline lookup yields CDR1 MNHEY and CDR2 SVGEGT. This CDR3 spans 15 amino acids. DNA for the CDR3: TGTGCCAGCAGTTCAGGGGTCACACACACAGATACGCAGTATTTT. Translating gives CASSSGVTHTDTQYF.

The chain combines TRBV7-3 with TRBJ2-2, with D possibly matching TRBD1 (5 bases). The ends were cut back, 6 bases at V and 5 bases at J, with 13 bases in the middle. The CDR3 covers 14 residues. Germline V gene data show CDR1 as SGHTA and CDR2 as FQGTGA. The CDR3 DNA follows: TGTGCCAGCAGAAGGGCCAGGGATACCGGGGAGCTGTTTTTT. This codes for CASRRARDTGELFF.

This chain links TRBV7-3 with TRBJ2-2; D call uncertain. The V end was cut by 0 bases, the J end by 6 bases, with 5 bases between. The CDR3 totals 13 residues. CDR1 is SGHTA and CDR2 is FQGTGA in the germline V gene. CDR3 DNA: TGTGCCAGCAGCTTAACGAGGTCCGGGGAGCTGTTTTTT. Its protein product is CASSLTRSGELFF.

This clone was counted once. The V and J genes are TRBV12-3 or TRBV12-4 and TRBJ2-1, with D unresolved. Trimming took off 4 bases at V and 11 bases at J, with 12 bases between the two ends. The CDR3 has 12 residues. The CDR3 loop is CASSSPSQKQFF. The DNA for the CDR3 is TGTGCCAGCAGTTCGCCCTCACAGAAGCAGTTCTTC.

This chain joins TRBV5-4 and TRBJ2-7, with 13 bases identical to TRBD2. The CDR3 length is 17 residues. V shed 4 bases and J 2 bases; nucleotides not matched to a gene: 9. CDR1 and CDR2 from the germline V gene are SGHNT and YYREEE (reference sequence). The chain's CDR3 is CASSPGTSGARPYEQYF. In nucleotides, the CDR3 is TGTGCCAGCAGCCCCGGGACTAGCGGGGCCCGCCCCTACGAGCAGTACTTC.

This clone was seen only a few times. V is TRBV9 and J is TRBJ2-3; perhaps TRBD1 as D (5 bases). The CDR3 spans 14 residues. CDR1 and CDR2 from the germline V gene are SGDLS and YYNGEE. Trimming cost V 2 bases and J 5 bases, with 12 bases left between them. The chain's CDR3 is CASSVQGWGDTQYF. The CDR3 coding sequence is TGTGCCAGCAGCGTCCAGGGTTGGGGAGATACGCAGTATTTT.

The chain carries TRBV4-1 and TRBJ2-1, with 14 bases lining up with TRBD2. Germline assignment: CDR1 MGHRA and CDR2 YSYEKL. J was trimmed by 3 bases and V by 4 bases; bases with no gene match: 14. This CDR3 has 20 residues. The CDR3 spells CASSLTGLAGEFSRYNEQFF. CDR3 DNA sequence: TGCGCCAGCAGCCTGACGGGACTAGCGGGAGAATTTTCTCGCTACAATGAGCAGTTCTTC.

V is TRBV5-4 and J is TRBJ2-3, with 10 bases lining up with TRBD2. V lost 4 bases to trimming and J lost 1 base; unmatched junction nucleotides: 15. This CDR3 is built from 19 residues. Germline-derived CDR1 and CDR2 are SGHNT and YYREEE (reference sequence). DNA of the CDR3: TGTGCCAGCAGCCAGGAAGGGGGACTAGCGATTCCTGGCACAGATACGCAGTATTTT. This encodes CASSQEGGLAIPGTDTQYF.

The J gene is TRBJ2-7, the V gene TRBV4-1, with D perhaps TRBD2 (5 bases). The V gene lost 1 base and the J gene lost 4 bases, with 14 bases spanning the gap. The CDR3 has 15 amino acids. Germline-derived CDR1 and CDR2 are MGHRA and YSYEKL. CDR3 coding DNA: TGCGCCAGCAGCCAAGGCCTGGACTTAGTATACGAGCAGTACTTC. It codes for CASSQGLDLVYEQYF.

V is TRBV19 and J is TRBJ1-5; 10 bases are a match to TRBD1. The CDR3 is 15 amino acids. The germline gives CDR1 LNHDA, CDR2 SQIVND (reference sequence). J gave up 3 bases and V 7 bases, and 6 bases lay outside the gene matches. CDR3 DNA: TGTGCCAGTACGGGACAGGGGTCGAACAATCAGCCCCAGCATTTT. Protein sequence: CASTGQGSNNQPQHF.

The V call is TRBV13, the J call TRBJ2-7; D not resolved. The CDR3 length is 12 residues. Germline assignment: CDR1 PRHDT and CDR2 FYEKMQ (reference sequence). V was cut by 5 bases and J by 3 bases, with 8 bases left in between. The CDR3: CASSLRSYEQYF. The CDR3 DNA is TGTGCCAGCAGCCTCCGTAGCTACGAGCAGTACTTC. The whole variable domain, remainder taken from reference TRBV13 and TRBJ2-7, is AAGVIQSPRHLIKEKRETATLKCYPIPRHDTVYWYQQGPGQDPQFLISFYEKMQSDKGSIPDRFSAQQFSDYHSELNMSSLELGDSALYFCASSLRSYEQYFGPGTRLTVT.

The chain joins TRBV5-1 to TRBJ1-5, with D perhaps matching TRBD1 (6 bases). The V gene's germline CDR1 is SGHRS and CDR2 YFSETQ. V dropped 4 bases and J dropped 4 bases, with 12 bases sitting between them. The CDR3 contains 14 residues. CDR3 sequence: CASSPTGGNQPQHF. In DNA form, the CDR3 reads TGCGCCAGCAGCCCGACAGGCGGGAATCAGCCCCAGCATTTT.

V and J are TRBV19 and TRBJ2-3; 8 positions agree with TRBD1. This CDR3 comprises 16 residues. V gave up 3 bases and J gave up 1 base; unmatched junction bases: 6. CDR1 is LNHDA and CDR2 is SQIVND in the germline V gene (reference sequence). The CDR3 region is CASSMDRETGTDTQYF. The CDR3 coding sequence is TGTGCCAGTAGTATGGACAGGGAGACGGGCACAGATACGCAGTATTTT.

J is TRBJ1-6 and V is TRBV19; 9 bases line up with TRBD1. CDR1 and CDR2 from the germline V gene are LNHDA and SQIVND (reference sequence). The junction had 18 bases not matched to a gene; V was cut back by 10 bases and J by 8 bases. The CDR3 extends over 17 amino acids. The CDR3 nucleotides read TGTGCCAACACCGGGACAGGGTTATCGTCGGAGGATTCACCCCTCCACTTT. Encoded protein: CANTGTGLSSEDSPLHF.

The chain links TRBV7-9 to TRBJ2-2; 12 bases line up with TRBD2. V lost 5 bases and J lost 6; bases outside the gene matches: 4. The germline V gene has CDR1 SEHNR and CDR2 FQNEAQ (reference sequence). The CDR3 spans 15 residues. This CDR3 reads CASSRLAGEAGELFF. CDR3 DNA sequence: TGTGCCAGCAGCCGACTAGCGGGAGAAGCCGGGGAGCTGTTTTTT.

The chain is built from TRBV18 and TRBJ2-7; a weak D match, TRBD1 (5 bases). The V gene's germline CDR1 is KGHSH and CDR2 LQKENI. CDR3 length: 13 residues. The V and J ends lost 4 bases and 0 bases respectively, with 7 bases between them. The CDR3, as DNA: TGTGCCAGCTCACAGGGGATCTCCTACGAGCAGTACTTC. This gives the protein CASSQGISYEQYF.

The chain couples TRBV5-4 to TRBJ2-1; 14 positions match TRBD2. CDR3 size: 19 residues. V was clipped by 3 bases and J by 2 bases; unmatched bases: 10. CDR1 SGHNT and CDR2 YYREEE come from the germline V gene (reference sequence). The CDR3 region is CASSSEGTSGRGTYNEQFF. CDR3 coding DNA: TGTGCCAGCAGCTCCGAAGGGACTAGCGGGAGAGGCACCTACAATGAGCAGTTCTTC.

The chain has TRBV2 and TRBJ2-2; D might be TRBD2 (6 bases). The CDR3 is 15 amino acids. Trimming shortened V by 1 base and J by 5 bases, and 11 bases separated the two germline ends. Germline V lookup: CDR1 SNHLY, CDR2 FYNNEI. The CDR3 nucleotides are TGTGCCAGCAGTGAAGAACTAGCATTTACCGGGGAGCTGTTTTTT. Protein: CASSEELAFTGELFF.

J is TRBJ1-1 and V is TRBV12-3 or TRBV12-4, with D unclear. The length of the CDR3 is 11 residues. Trimming shortened V by 3 bases and J by 4 bases, and 3 bases separated the two germline ends. CDR3 loop: CASSFLTEAFF. As DNA, the CDR3 is TGTGCCAGCAGTTTTCTCACTGAAGCTTTCTTT.

The CDR3 coding sequence is TGCGCCAGCAGCCCTCTAGCGGGAGGGGCGGATGAGCAGTTCTTC. Translating gives CASSPLAGGADEQFF. The rearrangement links TRBV5-1 to TRBJ2-1; the match to TRBD2 covers 12 bases. This CDR3 region has 15 residues. Germline CDR1 and CDR2: SGHRS and YFSETQ. V was pared by 4 bases and J by 8 bases, with 7 bases of the junction left unmatched.

The chain employs TRBV10-3 and TRBJ1-1; 9 bases align to TRBD1. Germline CDR1 ENHRY, CDR2 SYGVKD. The CDR3 extends over 14 amino acids. The V segment lost 5 bases and the J segment 2 bases; nucleotides outside the gene matches: 3. CDR3 in amino acids: CAISTGGTNTEAFF. The CDR3 DNA is TGTGCCATCAGTACAGGGGGCACAAACACTGAAGCTTTCTTT.

This chain connects TRBV5-5 to TRBJ2-5; a possible D gene is TRBD2 (5 bases). V was clipped by 0 bases and J by 2 bases, with 8 bases between them. The CDR3 sequence is 14 residues long. Germline CDR1 reads SGHKS; CDR2 reads YYEKEE (reference sequence). The CDR3 nucleotides are TGTGCCAGCAGCTTGGGGACTTTACAAGAGACCCAGTACTTC. It yields the protein CASSLGTLQETQYF.

The chain couples TRBV4-1 to TRBJ2-1; D not resolved. Between the trimmed V and J ends, which lost 1 base and 4 bases, there was a span of 5 bases. The CDR3 runs 13 residues. Germline assignment: CDR1 MGHRA and CDR2 YSYEKL. In nucleotides, the CDR3 is TGCGCCAGCAGCCAAGCGGAGTACAATGAGCAGTTCTTC. It yields the protein CASSQAEYNEQFF.

V is TRBV5-1 and J is TRBJ2-4, with a weak D call TRBD1 (5 bases). CDR3 length: 13 amino acids. Germline-derived CDR1 and CDR2 are SGHRS and YFSETQ. V lost 2 bases and J lost 9, with 12 bases in between. The CDR3 region is CASSLGQGGIQYF. In DNA form, the CDR3 reads TGCGCCAGCAGCTTAGGGCAGGGCGGCATTCAGTACTTC. Full variable domain (missing parts from reference TRBV5-1 and TRBJ2-4): KAGVTQTPRYLIKTRGQQVTLSCSPISGHRSVSWYQQTPGQGLQFLFEYFSETQRNKGNFPGRFSGRQFSNSRSEMNVSTLELGDSALYLCASSLGQGGIQYFGAGTRLSVL.

This clone was counted a single time. V is TRBV5-1 and J is TRBJ1-6; maybe TRBD1 (5 bases). This CDR3 comprises 13 residues. Germline V gene data show CDR1 as SGHRS and CDR2 as YFSETQ. Trimming stripped 4 bases from V and 8 bases from J, with 10 bases between. The CDR3 coding sequence is TGCGCCAGCAGCCCCTCGGGGGATTCACCCCTCCACTTT. Translation gives CASSPSGDSPLHF.